A selection of T cell receptor beta chains follows, all from one sample in a study of blood T cell repertoires in COVID-19. Assay used: immunoSEQ multiplex PCR; TCRdb lists only in-frame clones, some missing. The table records around 360,000 clones, approximately 89% of them present only once. The sample was peripheral blood. These receptors originate from a woman aged 25 to 39 with COVID-19, enrolled during active disease. CDR3s include the opening cysteine and the closing phenylalanine or tryptophan. A D gene is named only where the DNA matches it firmly. Clone size is not always given. Where it is, it says once, few, many or a class for expanded clones.

>-|-|TRBJ1-6|TRBV27
CASSLTLRGSYNSPLHF
TGTGCCAGCAGTCTGACCTTAAGGGGTTCCTATAATTCACCCCTCCACTTT
>-|-|TRBJ2-2|TRBV7-3
CASSPAGDPGELFF
TGTGCCAGCAGCCCAGCAGGGGATCCCGGGGAGCTGTTTTTT
>-|-|TRBJ2-7|TRBV9
CASSVDANSYEQYF
TGTGCCAGCAGCGTAGATGCTAACTCCTACGAGCAGTACTTC
>-|-|TRBJ2-5|TRBV9
CASSVEGDLRRETQYF
TGTGCCAGCAGCGTAGAGGGGGACCTCCGACGGGAGACCCAGTACTTC
>-|-|TRBJ1-1|TRBV9
CASSVVTGNMNTEAFF
TGTGCCAGCAGCGTAGTAACAGGGAACATGAACACTGAAGCTTTCTTT
>-|TRBD1|TRBJ2-7|TRBV2
CASQRTGPAYEQYF
TGTGCCAGCCAGAGGACAGGGCCCGCCTACGAGCAGTACTTC
>-|TRBD1|TRBJ2-7|TRBV19
CASSPGTGGYEQYF
TGTGCCAGTAGTCCAGGGACAGGGGGCTACGAGCAGTACTTC
>-|-|TRBJ1-2|TRBV7-9
CASSLAFTGNGYTF
TGTGCCAGCAGCTTAGCGTTCACCGGGAATGGCTACACCTTC
>-|-|TRBJ2-4|TRBV9
CASSDHFSSIQYF
TGTGCCAGCAGCGATCACTTTAGTTCCATTCAGTACTTC
>few|TRBD1|TRBJ2-1|TRBV7-9
CASTLAGGYNEQFF
TGTGCCAGCACCCTGGCAGGGGGCTACAATGAGCAGTTCTTC
>-|-|TRBJ1-2|TRBV6-5
CASSYSDSLYGYTF
TGTGCCAGCAGTTACTCGGACAGCCTCTATGGCTACACCTTC
>-|-|TRBJ2-2|TRBV24-1
CATSDLMDSGFTGELFF
TGTGCCACCAGTGATTTGATGGACAGCGGCTTCACCGGGGAGCTGTTTTTT
>-|-|TRBJ1-2|TRBV7-2
CASRGGRDYGYTF
TGTGCCAGCAGGGGGGGTAGGGACTATGGCTACACCTTC
>once|-|TRBJ2-2|TRBV11-1
CASSLGWPAGELFF
TGTGCCAGCAGCTTAGGGTGGCCCGCCGGGGAGCTGTTTTTT
>-|TRBD1|TRBJ2-2|TRBV28
CASSSGQGTFWTGELFF
TGTGCCAGCAGTTCCGGACAGGGGACGTTTTGGACCGGGGAGCTGTTTTTT
>-|TRBD1|TRBJ1-4|TRBV5-1
CASRPGQWPEKLFF
TGCGCCAGCAGACCGGGACAGTGGCCCGAAAAACTGTTTTTT
>-|-|TRBJ2-7|TRBV6-5
CASSPPDTSYEQYF
TGTGCCAGCAGTCCACCTGACACCTCCTACGAGCAGTACTTC
>-|-|TRBJ2-7|TRBV12-3/TRBV12-4
CASSPDSSYEQYF
TGTGCCAGCAGTCCCGACAGCTCCTACGAGCAGTACTTC
>-|TRBD2|TRBJ2-1|TRBV5-1
CASSLAGRLAGLYNEQFF
TGCGCCAGCAGCTTGGCAGGGAGACTAGCGGGACTCTACAATGAGCAGTTCTTC
>-|-|TRBJ1-1|TRBV12-3/TRBV12-4
CASSLQGRTEAFF
TGTGCCAGCAGTTTACAGGGGCGGACTGAAGCTTTCTTT
>-|-|TRBJ2-7|TRBV21-1
CASSKDPLAGAYEQYF
TGTGCCAGCAGCAAAGACCCACTAGCGGGGGCCTACGAGCAGTACTTC
>once|-|TRBJ2-7|TRBV7-2
CASSLSAGSLGEQYF
TGTGCCAGCAGCTTAAGTGCCGGGAGTCTGGGCGAGCAGTACTTC
>-|-|TRBJ2-7|TRBV2
CASNREGEQYF
TGTGCCAGCAACAGGGAAGGCGAGCAGTACTTC
>-|TRBD2|TRBJ2-7|TRBV5-4
CASSLAGGPGEQYF
TGTGCCAGCAGCCTAGCGGGAGGGCCTGGCGAGCAGTACTTC
>-|TRBD2|TRBJ2-1|TRBV18
CASSPSSGRANEQFF
TGTGCCAGCTCACCATCGAGCGGGAGGGCCAATGAGCAGTTCTTC
>-|TRBD1|TRBJ1-3|TRBV5-1
CASSLEGQTFSGNTIYF
TGCGCCAGCAGCTTGGAGGGACAGACCTTCTCTGGAAACACCATATATTTT
>-|TRBD2|TRBJ2-3|TRBV5-1
CASSGRVGADTQYF
TGCGCCAGCAGTGGGAGGGTAGGCGCAGATACGCAGTATTTT
>once|-|TRBJ2-5|TRBV11-1
CASSLGHRAKQETQYF
TGTGCCAGCAGCTTAGGTCACAGGGCAAAACAAGAGACCCAGTACTTC
>-|-|TRBJ2-5|TRBV3-1/TRBV3-2
CASSQEMADQETQYF
TGTGCCAGCAGCCAAGAAATGGCGGACCAAGAGACCCAGTACTTC
>-|-|TRBJ1-6|TRBV30
CAWSRRVGSPLHF
TGTGCCTGGAGTAGGAGGGTGGGTTCACCCCTCCACTTT
>-|-|TRBJ1-3|TRBV2
CASSERMQGLGNTIYF
TGTGCCAGCAGCGAGAGGATGCAGGGTTTAGGAAACACCATATATTTT
>-|-|TRBJ2-3|TRBV10-1
CASTQGSMDTQYF
TGCGCCAGCACGCAGGGGTCCATGGATACGCAGTATTTT
>-|-|TRBJ2-5|TRBV19
CASSIGANLYQETQYF
TGTGCCAGTAGTATAGGGGCTAACCTATATCAAGAGACCCAGTACTTC
>-|TRBD2|TRBJ2-1|TRBV7-3
CASSLRTGGWNEQFF
TGTGCCAGCAGCTTAAGGACGGGAGGCTGGAATGAGCAGTTCTTC
>-|TRBD1|TRBJ2-5|TRBV11-1
CASSPLGQGGETQYF
TGTGCCAGCAGCCCGCTGGGACAGGGGGGAGAGACCCAGTACTTC
>-|-|TRBJ2-3|TRBV3-1/TRBV3-2
CASSQGGGRTDTQYF
TGTGCCAGCAGCCAAGGGGGGGGGCGGACAGATACGCAGTATTTT
>-|-|TRBJ1-5|TRBV3-1/TRBV3-2
CASSQDPGGGQPQHF
TGTGCCAGCAGCCAAGATCCTGGGGGAGGTCAGCCCCAGCATTTT
>once|-|TRBJ1-4|TRBV18
CASSPRLGGPDEKLFF
TGTGCCAGCTCACCACGGCTCGGGGGGCCAGATGAAAAACTGTTTTTT
>-|-|TRBJ2-7|TRBV30
CASFDGSYEQYF
TGTGCCTCCTTTGACGGGTCCTACGAGCAGTACTTC
>-|-|TRBJ2-2|TRBV2
CASASRGFQAGELFF
TGTGCCAGCGCCTCCCGTGGATTTCAGGCCGGGGAGCTGTTTTTT
>once|-|TRBJ2-7|TRBV6-2/TRBV6-3
CASSYRRTEYSYEQYF
TGTGCCAGCAGTTACCGACGGACAGAGTATTCCTACGAGCAGTACTTC
>-|TRBD1|TRBJ1-3|TRBV5-4
CASSLSRGPGNTIYF
TGTGCCAGCAGCTTGTCCAGGGGGCCAGGAAACACCATATATTTT
>-|-|TRBJ1-1|TRBV7-8
CASSLRTGFSQGNTEAFF
TGTGCCAGCAGCTTACGCACAGGTTTCTCTCAGGGGAACACTGAAGCTTTCTTT
>-|-|TRBJ1-2|TRBV5-3
CARSRARDYGYTF
TGTGCCAGAAGCCGGGCCAGGGACTATGGCTACACCTTC
>-|-|TRBJ2-1|TRBV30
CAWRRGAGERNEQFF
TGTGCCTGGCGCCGGGGGGCGGGAGAGAGGAATGAGCAGTTCTTC
>-|TRBD1|TRBJ2-3|TRBV24-1
CATSDYRDRGRGTDTQYF
TGTGCCACCAGTGACTACCGGGACAGGGGGCGAGGGACAGATACGCAGTATTTT
>-|-|TRBJ2-3|TRBV27
CASTNSGISTDTQYF
TGTGCCAGCACCAATAGCGGAATTAGCACAGATACGCAGTATTTT
>-|TRBD1|TRBJ1-6|TRBV10-3
CAISGGTGPGVSLHF
TGTGCCATCAGTGGGGGGACAGGGCCCGGGGTGAGCCTCCACTTT
>few|-|TRBJ1-1|TRBV14
CASSRFRDMNTEAFF
TGTGCCAGCAGCCGATTCAGGGACATGAACACTGAAGCTTTCTTT
>-|-|TRBJ2-7|TRBV29-1
CSAVMGSHEQYF
TGCAGTGCTGTGATGGGGAGCCACGAGCAGTACTTC
>-|-|TRBJ2-1|TRBV28
CASSLRGSMGEQFF
TGTGCCAGCAGTCTTCGCGGTAGCATGGGTGAGCAGTTCTTC
>-|-|TRBJ2-4|TRBV6-1
CASSEWAPPENIQYF
TGTGCCAGCAGTGAATGGGCCCCTCCTGAAAACATTCAGTACTTC
>once|TRBD2|TRBJ2-7|TRBV28
CASSPPWGGRSEQYF
TGTGCCAGCAGTCCCCCCTGGGGCGGGAGGTCCGAGCAGTACTTC
>-|TRBD1|TRBJ1-6|TRBV10-3
CAISDGTDFYNSPLHF
TGTGCCATCAGTGACGGGACAGATTTCTATAATTCACCCCTCCACTTT